This is a list of T cell receptor beta chains from one sample in a study of blood T cell repertoires in COVID-19. TCRdb's table, derived via immunoSEQ multiplex PCR, lists solely in-frame clones and lacks some. The sample carries around 300,000 clones, roughly nine tenths recorded once. Source material: PBMCs or T cells enriched from blood (not recorded which). Receptor source: a woman between 18 and 29 years old who had recovered from COVID-19. Each CDR3 is given without its conserved first and last residue. Rows give clone size only sometimes, using once, few, many, or a class for an expanded clone.

V	size	J	CDR3
TRBV27	.	TRBJ2-6	ASTRAQGAPGANVLT
TRBV2	.	TRBJ2-1	ASSGLAGELEQF
TRBV4-1	.	TRBJ2-1	ASSRTGNEQF
TRBV7-9	.	TRBJ2-7	ASSFGGVGAYEQY
TRBV5-4	.	TRBJ2-3	ASSSRTSGGAGTQY
TRBV5-4	.	TRBJ1-6	ASSLGQGKDSPLH
TRBV6-4	once	TRBJ2-1	ASSASLADNEQF
TRBV3-1/TRBV3-2	.	TRBJ2-7	ASSQAGVPYEQY
TRBV5-1	.	TRBJ2-2	ASSPGVNTGELF
TRBV6-5	.	TRBJ2-7	ASNSAGVYEQY
TRBV5-1	once	TRBJ1-2	ASSLGAGGIDAAYGYT
TRBV5-6	.	TRBJ1-1	ASSFTGLGTEAF
TRBV11-2	few	TRBJ1-1	ASSISGTEAF
TRBV27	.	TRBJ2-7	ASSPGTGGKSYEQY
TRBV4-2	.	TRBJ2-3	ASSPVAGGPSDTQY